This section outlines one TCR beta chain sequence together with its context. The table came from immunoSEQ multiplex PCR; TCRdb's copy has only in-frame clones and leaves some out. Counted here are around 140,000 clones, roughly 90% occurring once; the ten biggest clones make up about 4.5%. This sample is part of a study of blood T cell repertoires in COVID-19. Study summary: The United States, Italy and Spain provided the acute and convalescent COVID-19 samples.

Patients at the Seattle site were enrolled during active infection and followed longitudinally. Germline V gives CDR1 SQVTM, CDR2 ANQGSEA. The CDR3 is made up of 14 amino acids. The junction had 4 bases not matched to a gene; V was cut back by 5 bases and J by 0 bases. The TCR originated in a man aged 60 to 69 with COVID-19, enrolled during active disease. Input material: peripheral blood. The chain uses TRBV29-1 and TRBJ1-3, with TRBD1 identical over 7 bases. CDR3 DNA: TGCAGCGTTTATAGACAGGGCTCTGGAAACACCATATATTTT. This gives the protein CSVYRQGSGNTIYF.